This T cell receptor (beta chain) emerged from a study of cytomegalovirus exposure and HLA in healthy donors. Primers for the PCR totalled 60 Vbeta and 13 Jbeta. The protocol was immunoSEQ multiplex PCR, while the TCRdb copy is restricted to in-frame clones and leaves out a portion. The data show 55,000 to 70,000 clones, about three quarters seen once. Overall study findings and caveats: It has been reported that TCR beta sequences accurately predicted the HLA-A and HLA-B alleles of most subjects. Trimming of TCR beta V- and J-genes showed a link, identified in a later analysis, to a missense DCLRE1C variant. Previously analyzed data showed that most TCR beta V segments were productive at a frequency of about 87% or about 30%.

V was clipped by 6 bases and J by 7 bases, with 12 bases between them. Germline CDR1 MNHEY, CDR2 SMNVEV (reference sequence). This CDR3 is built from 12 residues. Note on this clone: The antigen is unknown.

This sequence originates from a male donor in good health and CMV-seropositive. This sequence joins TRBV27 and TRBJ1-2; TRBD1 is a possible D gene (5 bases). Sample: PBMCs. CDR3 region: CASRTWGLGYTF. CDR3 nucleotide sequence: TGTGCCAGCAGAACCTGGGGCCTTGGCTACACCTTC.